A selection of T cell receptor beta chains follows, all from one sample in a study of cytomegalovirus exposure and HLA in healthy donors. Profiled with immunoSEQ multiplex PCR; TCRdb holds only in-frame clones, not every one. This table holds under 200,000 clones, 79% found once. The sequenced sample consisted of PBMCs. These receptor sequences come from a woman aged 40 to 55 in good health and CMV-seronegative. Each CDR3 is given with its conserved first and last residue. A D gene is named only where the DNA matches it firmly. Some rows mark clone size as missing; the rest say once, few, many or name a class of expanded clone.

j_gene | abundance | v_gene | d_gene | CDR3nt | CDR3aa
TRBJ1-5 | . | TRBV6-1 | . | TGTGCCAGCAGTGAAGTGGCCGGCAATCAGCCCCAGCATTTT | CASSEVAGNQPQHF
TRBJ1-6 | once | TRBV27 | . | TGTGCCAGCAGTTCCTCCTATTCACCCCTCCACTTT | CASSSSYSPLHF
TRBJ2-1 | . | TRBV19 | TRBD2 | TGTGCCAGTAGTATAGATTGGCAGCGGGGATACAATGAGCAGTTCTTC | CASSIDWQRGYNEQFF
TRBJ1-1 | . | TRBV5-6 | . | TGTGCCAGCAGCACCGCAGGGAGGGGCACTGAAGCTTTCTTT | CASSTAGRGTEAFF
TRBJ1-1 | . | TRBV7-8 | . | TGTGCCAGCAGTGACAGGTTGGGCACTGAAGCTTTCTTT | CASSDRLGTEAFF
TRBJ2-3 | . | TRBV5-6 | TRBD2 | TGTGCCAGCAGCTTCGGGGGGACTAGCGGGAGGAAGACAGATACGCAGTATTTT | CASSFGGTSGRKTDTQYF
TRBJ2-5 | . | TRBV5-1 | . | TGCGCCAGCAGGGGCCAGCTAAGACAGACCCAGTACTTC | CASRGQLRQTQYF
TRBJ1-4 | . | TRBV15 | . | TGTGCCACCAGGGGCCCCGCAACTAATGAAAAACTGTTTTTT | CATRGPATNEKLFF
TRBJ2-7 | once | TRBV28 | TRBD1 | TGTGCCAGCAGTCCTGGACAGGGCCCTTTTTACGAGCAGTACTTC | CASSPGQGPFYEQYF
TRBJ2-1 | . | TRBV5-1 | . | TGCGCCAGCAGTAAGGGGTTTAACAATGAGCAGTTCTTC | CASSKGFNNEQFF
TRBJ1-2 | . | TRBV5-1 | . | TGCGCCAGCAGCTTGGCATCCCTGGAGTATGGCTACACCTTC | CASSLASLEYGYTF
TRBJ1-4 | once | TRBV2 | TRBD1 | TGCGCCAGCAGCCAAGACAGGGGTCGGACCAATGAAAAACTGTTTTTT | CASSQDRGRTNEKLFF
TRBJ2-7 | . | TRBV7-6 | TRBD2 | TGTGCCAGCAGCTTAACTAGCGGGGCCGAGCAGTACTTC | CASSLTSGAEQYF
TRBJ1-5 | . | TRBV28 | TRBD1 | TGTGCCAGCAGTGGGACAGGGGGACAGCCCCAGCATTTT | CASSGTGGQPQHF
TRBJ2-7 | . | TRBV5-1 | . | TGCGCCAGCACTCTGAACGTGGGCCGAATTTCCTACGAGCAGTACTTC | CASTLNVGRISYEQYF
TRBJ1-2 | . | TRBV6-5 | . | TGTGCCAGCCTAGATACAGGGTACTTTAACTATGGCTACACCTTC | CASLDTGYFNYGYTF
TRBJ1-4 | . | TRBV6-1 | . | TGTGCCAGCAGTGGATCCAGGGCGGGGAATGAAAAACTGTTTTTT | CASSGSRAGNEKLFF